This T cell receptor beta chain stems from a study of OX40 agonist ivuxolimab in advanced cancers. About the research overall: In this trial design, patients received ivuxolimab intravenously at 0.01 to 10 mg/kg every 2 weeks. Previous treatment with anti-PD-1, anti-PD-L1 or anti-CTLA-4 therapy was allowed; about 44% had received some. Findings and limits, study-wide: Certain nonresponding patients likewise had low normalized T-cell clonal expansion.

V lost 0 bases and J 9 bases, leaving 12 bases between the germline ends. Germline CDR1 is SQVTM and CDR2 is ANQGSEA. This CDR3 has 13 residues. The method was immunoSEQ multiplex PCR; TCRdb's version includes in-frame clones alone and lacks a portion of them. Here the sample spans some 60,000 clones, around 83% being singletons. A remark on this clone: Its specificity is not known.

Autoimmune disease history or systemic immunosuppression led to patients being barred. The gene calls are TRBV29-1 and TRBJ2-4; D is perhaps TRBD2 (6 bases). The receptor was derived from an adult with an advanced solid tumor such as melanoma, head and neck, liver or kidney cancer. This specimen was CD4+ or CD8+ T cells sorted from blood, taken in a trial of the OX40 agonist ivuxolimab. Here the CDR3 DNA reads TGCAGCGTTGAAGATACGGGACTGAGCATTCAGTACTTC. This codes for CSVEDTGLSIQYF. Combining the CDR3 with reference TRBV29-1 and TRBJ2-4 gives the whole variable domain SAVISQKPSRDICQRGTSLTIQCQVDSQVTMMFWYRQQPGQSLTLIATANQGSEATYESGFVIDKFPISRPNLTFSTLTVSNMSPEDSSIYLCSVEDTGLSIQYFGAGTRLSVL.